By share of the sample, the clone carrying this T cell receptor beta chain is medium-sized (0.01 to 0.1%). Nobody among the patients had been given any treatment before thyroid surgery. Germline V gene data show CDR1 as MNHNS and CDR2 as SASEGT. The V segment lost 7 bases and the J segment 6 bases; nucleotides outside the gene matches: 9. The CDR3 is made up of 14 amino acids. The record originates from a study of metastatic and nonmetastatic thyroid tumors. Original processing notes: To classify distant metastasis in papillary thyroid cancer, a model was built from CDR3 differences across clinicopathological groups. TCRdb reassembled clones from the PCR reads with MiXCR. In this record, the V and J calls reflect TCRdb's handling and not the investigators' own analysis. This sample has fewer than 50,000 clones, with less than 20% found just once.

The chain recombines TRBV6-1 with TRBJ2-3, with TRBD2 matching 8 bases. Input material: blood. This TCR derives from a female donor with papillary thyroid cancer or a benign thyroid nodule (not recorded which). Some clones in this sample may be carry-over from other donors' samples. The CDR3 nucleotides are TGTGCCAGCACAGAGGCGGGAGGAAAGGATACGCAGTATTTT. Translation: CASTEAGGKDTQYF.